The 20 T cell receptor beta chains given below trace back to one sample, sequenced in a study of T cell changes during pregnancy in multiple sclerosis. Here immunoSEQ multiplex PCR was the method, and the copy in TCRdb shows in-frame clones only, minus some. Seen here are some 85,000 clones, about 95% observed once, and the top ten hold around 1%. Material: peripheral blood, obtained in the second trimester of pregnancy. The receptors here all came from a female donor with multiple sclerosis, enrolled in a pregnancy study.

V gene TRBV27 combines with J gene TRBJ2-2, with D perhaps TRBD1 (5 bases). Trimming cost V 3 bases and J 7 bases, with 12 bases left between them. Looked up from germline, CDR1 is MNHEY and CDR2 is SMNVEV (reference sequence). The CDR3 spans 14 residues. CDR3 amino acids: CASSFAGMFGELFF. The CDR3 DNA reads as TGTGCCAGCAGTTTCGCAGGGATGTTCGGGGAGCTGTTTTTT.

J is TRBJ1-1 and V is TRBV5-1; 7 bases map to TRBD1. This CDR3 contains 15 residues. The trim removed 0 bases at V and 4 bases at J, leaving 6 bases unmatched. CDR1 and CDR2 from the germline V gene are SGHRS and YFSETQ. For the CDR3, the DNA is TGCGCCAGCAGCTTGGGACAGGGTACGGGCACTGAAGCTTTCTTT. This sequence encodes CASSLGQGTGTEAFF.

The J gene is TRBJ1-3, the V gene TRBV21-1; the D call in the table, TRBD1, was not verified against the DNA. TRBV21-1 is designated a pseudogene. The CDR3 has 17 residues. Written as DNA, the CDR3 is TGTGCCAACCACGTTACGGACAATAAACTCTCTGGAAACACCATATATTTT. Protein: CANHVTDNKLSGNTIYF.

Only one count was recorded for this clone. V usage is TRBV7-6 and J usage is TRBJ2-3; D is ambiguous. The germline V gene has CDR1 SGHVS and CDR2 FNYEAQ. The CDR3 totals 14 residues. The V end lost 1 base, the J end lost 6 bases, and 11 bases lay between the germline ends. This chain's CDR3 is CASSLGAPPDTQYF. The CDR3 nucleotides are TGTGCCAGCAGCTTAGGGGCCCCCCCGGATACGCAGTATTTT.

This chain joins TRBV28 and TRBJ2-5; maybe TRBD1 (5 bases). Deletions cut 6 bases from V and 4 bases from J, with 18 bases between. The CDR3 totals 15 residues. Germline V gene sequence: CDR1 MDHEN, CDR2 SYDVKM. As DNA, the CDR3 is TGTGCCAGCAGACAGGCTAGTGGAAGGGGAGAGACCCAGTACTTC. Amino acid sequence: CASRQASGRGETQYF.

The V and J genes are TRBV29-1 and TRBJ2-5, with 11 bases that match TRBD2. CDR1 and CDR2 (germline): SQVTM, ANQGSEA. The CDR3 runs to 15 residues. V lost 2 bases to trimming and J lost 1 base; unmatched junction nucleotides: 3. The DNA of the CDR3 is TGCAGCGTTGAATCCCTAGCGGGGGGCCAAGAGACCCAGTACTTC. This encodes CSVESLAGGQETQYF.

The chain carries TRBV6-5 and TRBJ2-1, with 13 positions matching TRBD2. This CDR3 is built from 14 residues. V was clipped by 4 bases and J by 8 bases; unmatched bases: 2. Germline CDR1 and CDR2: MNHEY and SVGAGI. The CDR3 coding sequence is TGTGCCAGCAGTTCGACTAGCGGGAGGTATGAGCAGTTCTTC. Its protein is CASSSTSGRYEQFF.

The chain links TRBV15 to TRBJ1-2, with TRBD1 as a possible D gene (5 bases). The CDR3 runs 12 residues. Germline assignment: CDR1 LNHNV and CDR2 YYDKDF (reference sequence). The V end lost 3 bases, the J end lost 5 bases, and 7 bases lay between the germline ends. CDR3 region: CATSRDTYGYTF. The CDR3, as DNA: TGTGCCACCAGCAGGGACACTTATGGCTACACCTTC.

J is TRBJ2-5 and V is TRBV5-1, with a tentative D call TRBD1 (6 bases). CDR1 is SGHRS and CDR2 is YFSETQ in the germline V gene. Trimming shortened V by 4 bases and J by 3 bases, and 13 bases separated the two germline ends. CDR3 size: 14 residues. The CDR3 nucleotides are TGCGCCAGCAGCACCGGGACATCCGAAGAGACCCAGTACTTC. Translating it yields CASSTGTSEETQYF. Combining the CDR3 with reference TRBV5-1 and TRBJ2-5 gives the whole variable domain KAGVTQTPRYLIKTRGQQVTLSCSPISGHRSVSWYQQTPGQGLQFLFEYFSETQRNKGNFPGRFSGRQFSNSRSEMNVSTLELGDSALYLCASSTGTSEETQYFGPGTRLLVL.

This chain connects TRBV6-1 to TRBJ2-7; 7 nucleotides match TRBD1. J lost 3 bases, V lost 1 base, and 12 bases had no gene match. Germline V gene sequence: CDR1 MNHNS, CDR2 SASEGT. This CDR3 region has 17 residues. The CDR3 is CASSEEGTAQANYEQYF. CDR3 DNA: TGTGCCAGCAGTGAAGAGGGGACAGCCCAAGCTAACTACGAGCAGTACTTC.

The gene calls are TRBV2 and TRBJ2-7; 9 bases fit TRBD1. The germline CDR1 and CDR2 sequences are SNHLY and FYNNEI. V was pared by 3 bases and J by 7 bases, with 7 bases of the junction left unmatched. The CDR3 loop spans 14 amino acids. CDR3: CASSDGTGKGEQYF. In DNA form, the CDR3 reads TGTGCCAGCAGTGATGGGACAGGGAAGGGAGAGCAGTACTTC.

The chain uses TRBV6-1 and TRBJ1-2, with a tentative D call TRBD1 (6 bases). V lost 8 bases to trimming and J lost 8 bases, with 15 bases between them. Germline V gene lookup returns CDR1 MNHNS and CDR2 SASEGT. The CDR3 spans 12 residues. Here the CDR3 reads CASLEGGWGYTF. CDR3 sequence (DNA): TGTGCCAGCCTCGAAGGGGGTTGGGGCTACACCTTC.

V usage is TRBV12-5 and J usage is TRBJ2-1; a possible D gene is TRBD1 (6 bases). The germline gives CDR1 LGHNT, CDR2 FRNRAP. V lost 6 bases and J lost 9, with 12 bases in between. This CDR3 is 12 amino acids long. The CDR3 reads CASGRTGSEQFF. In DNA form, the CDR3 reads TGTGCTAGTGGCCGTACAGGGAGTGAGCAGTTCTTC.

The chain has TRBV28 and TRBJ1-1; D is perhaps TRBD1 (6 bases). The CDR3 runs to 15 residues. From germline, CDR1 is MDHEN and CDR2 SYDVKM. The V and J ends lost 3 bases and 5 bases respectively, with 16 bases between them. The CDR3 sequence: CASSFFRGGGTEAFF. Written as DNA, the CDR3 is TGTGCCAGCAGTTTCTTTAGGGGGGGAGGGACTGAAGCTTTCTTT.

The rearrangement uses TRBV5-6 and TRBJ1-5, with no clear D. The CDR3 runs 14 residues. V was shortened by 2 bases and J by 7 bases, with 13 bases between the two germline ends. The germline V gene has CDR1 SGHDT and CDR2 YYEEEE. Written as DNA, the CDR3 is TGTGCCAGCAGCTTCGGGTTACAAGTGCAGCCCCAGCATTTT. Protein product: CASSFGLQVQPQHF.

The chain has TRBV18 and TRBJ2-5; TRBD2 agrees at 10 bases. The germline V gene encodes CDR1 KGHSH and CDR2 LQKENI. The CDR3 length is 16 residues. V lost 0 bases and J lost 5; bases outside the gene matches: 6. The CDR3 spells CASSPPSSGRAETQYF. CDR3 bases: TGTGCCAGCTCACCACCATCAAGCGGGAGGGCGGAGACCCAGTACTTC.

The chain links TRBV30 to TRBJ2-1; D remains unclear. Germline CDR1 is GTSNPN and CDR2 is SVGIG (reference sequence). With 0 bases removed from V and 5 bases from J, the gap between germline ends came to 5 bases. The CDR3 runs 12 residues. CDR3 sequence: CAWSVSNNEQFF. The CDR3 region has the DNA TGTGCCTGGAGTGTATCCAACAATGAGCAGTTCTTC.

V and J are TRBV19 and TRBJ2-7; possible D gene TRBD2, 7 bases. V lost 9 bases and J 0 bases, leaving 21 bases between the germline ends. This CDR3 is built from 16 residues. Germline loops: CDR1 LNHDA, CDR2 SQIVND (reference sequence). CDR3 sequence reads: CASRPRGAQGSYEQYF. The CDR3 DNA reads as TGTGCCAGCCGCCCCCGGGGGGCCCAGGGCTCCTACGAGCAGTACTTC.

This clone was seen a single time. The chain has TRBV7-8 and TRBJ2-4; 10 positions match TRBD2. V trimming: 2 bases; J trimming: 9 bases; junction bases outside the gene matches: 13. Germline lookup yields CDR1 SGHVS and CDR2 FQNEAQ. The CDR3 has 17 residues. The CDR3 is CASSLSRLAGVGSIQYF. CDR3 DNA sequence: TGTGCCAGCAGCTTAAGTAGGCTAGCGGGAGTCGGAAGCATTCAGTACTTC. The full variable domain, in which reference TRBV7-8 and TRBJ2-4 provide the parts outside the CDR3, is GAGVSQSPRYKVAKRGQDVALRCDPISGHVSLFWYQQALGQGPEFLTYFQNEAQLDKSGLPSDRFFAERPEGSVSTLKIQRTQQEDSAVYLCASSLSRLAGVGSIQYFGAGTRLSVL.

This chain joins TRBV5-1 and TRBJ2-7, with TRBD1 identical over 9 bases. Germline loops: CDR1 SGHRS, CDR2 YFSETQ. The CDR3 has 13 amino acids. J gave up 4 bases and V 5 bases, and 4 bases lay outside the gene matches. The CDR3 loop is CASSRDRVYEQYF. CDR3 bases: TGCGCCAGCAGTAGGGACAGGGTGTACGAGCAGTACTTC.